These 15 T cell receptor beta chains were sequenced from one sample in a study of OX40 agonist ivuxolimab in advanced cancers. Produced via immunoSEQ multiplex PCR; TCRdb's table is partial and in-frame only. The table lists more than 45,000 clones, roughly 90% of them singletons. Sequencing was performed on CD4+ or CD8+ T cells sorted from blood, taken in a trial of the OX40 agonist ivuxolimab. All receptors derive from an adult with an advanced solid tumor such as melanoma, head and neck, liver or kidney cancer.

The chain links TRBV4-1 to TRBJ2-1; D is uncertain. Germline lookup yields CDR1 MGHRA and CDR2 YSYEKL. V was clipped by 0 bases and J by 6 bases, with 3 bases between them. CDR3 length: 12 residues. The CDR3 sequence: CASSQDVNEQFF. The CDR3 DNA reads as TGCGCCAGCAGCCAAGATGTCAATGAGCAGTTCTTC.

The chain has TRBV27 and TRBJ2-1, with a possible D match to TRBD2 (5 bases). V was clipped by 3 bases and J by 2 bases, with 11 bases between them. CDR1 and CDR2 (germline): MNHEY, SMNVEV (reference sequence). The CDR3 totals 15 residues. DNA for the CDR3: TGTGCCAGCAGTTTGAGCGGCTCCCCCTACAATGAGCAGTTCTTC. This translates into CASSLSGSPYNEQFF.

The chain employs TRBV6-5 and TRBJ2-1, with D hard to call. The CDR3 is 12 amino acids. V gave up 6 bases and J gave up 8 bases, with 11 bases separating them. Looked up from germline, CDR1 is MNHEY and CDR2 is SVGAGI. The CDR3, as DNA: TGTGCCAGCAGCCATCCACTCGATGAGCAGTTCTTC. This sequence encodes CASSHPLDEQFF.

To note about this clone: The germline gene is not matched at one end of the junction; a read error may be the cause. J is TRBJ1-3 and V is TRBV6-1; unclear D gene. The CDR3 loop spans 17 amino acids. CDR1 and CDR2 from the germline V gene are MNHNS and SASEGT. The CDR3 region has the DNA TGTGCCAGCAGTCAAGCCTATCTTGAAGGAGCCGGGAACACCATATATTTT. Translation gives CASSQAYLEGAGNTIYF.

V and J are TRBV27 and TRBJ2-7; D is undetermined. CDR3 length equals 13 residues. The V and J ends lost 5 bases and 5 bases respectively, with 13 bases between them. Germline CDR1 is MNHEY and CDR2 is SMNVEV (reference sequence). This CDR3 is CASSPTNGNEQYF. CDR3 in DNA: TGTGCCAGCAGTCCCACGAACGGCAACGAGCAGTACTTC.

The genes are TRBV9 and TRBJ1-6, with D perhaps TRBD1 (5 bases). This CDR3 region has 15 residues. Between the trimmed V and J ends, which lost 0 bases and 6 bases, there was a span of 10 bases. Germline CDR1 reads SGDLS; CDR2 reads YYNGEE. CDR3 region: CASSVAGGGNSPLHF. The CDR3, as DNA: TGTGCCAGCAGCGTAGCTGGGGGGGGTAATTCACCCCTCCACTTT.

V gene TRBV19 combines with J gene TRBJ2-2; 9 nucleotides line up with TRBD2. Germline assignment: CDR1 LNHDA and CDR2 SQIVND (reference sequence). V was clipped by 7 bases and J by 10 bases; unmatched bases: 7. CDR3 length: 13 amino acids. The CDR3 DNA follows: TGTGCCAGTAAAGGCGGGGGGGCGTCGGAGCTGTTTTTT. This translates into CASKGGGASELFF.

The chain links TRBV30 to TRBJ1-2; 7 nucleotides align to TRBD1. Germline CDR1 is GTSNPN and CDR2 is SVGIG (reference sequence). Unmatched junction bases numbered 10, after V lost 0 bases and J lost 0 bases. This CDR3 contains 17 residues. The DNA for the CDR3 is TGTGCCTGGAGTGTACCGGGGTGGGGGACAGCTAACTATGGCTACACCTTC. It specifies CAWSVPGWGTANYGYTF.

J is TRBJ2-5 and V is TRBV6-5, with TRBD2 as a possible D gene (6 bases). The J call may not be correct, given that the DNA end is closer to TRBJ2-7. Germline-derived CDR1 and CDR2 are MNHEY and SVGAGI. The CDR3 extends over 15 amino acids. The chain's CDR3 is CASSYGSGSGYEQYF. Here the CDR3 DNA reads TGTGCCAGCAGTTACGGGTCCGGTAGCGGTTACGAGCAGTACTTC.

The chain links TRBV14 to TRBJ1-2; TRBD1 might be the D (5 bases). CDR1 is SGHDN and CDR2 is FVKESK in the germline V gene. Trimming removed 0 bases from V and 4 bases from J, with 15 bases in between. CDR3 size: 16 residues. In DNA, the CDR3 is TGTGCCAGCAGCCAAGATCCGTGGGACGGGGTCTATGGCTACACCTTC. It translates to CASSQDPWDGVYGYTF.

The chain is built from TRBV27 and TRBJ2-5; tentatively, D is TRBD2 (5 bases). The CDR3 is 15 residues long. The germline V and J ends were trimmed by 1 base and 4 bases, with 13 bases remaining between them. The germline V gene encodes CDR1 MNHEY and CDR2 SMNVEV (reference sequence). This chain's CDR3 is CASSLYGSKGETQYF. In nucleotides, the CDR3 is TGTGCCAGCAGTTTATATGGGAGTAAGGGAGAGACCCAGTACTTC.

V gene TRBV30 combines with J gene TRBJ1-2, with 7 bases identical to TRBD1. The CDR3 contains 14 residues. The germline gives CDR1 GTSNPN, CDR2 SVGIG (reference sequence). V shed 2 bases, J shed 1 base, and the junction held 4 bases outside the gene matches. CDR3 coding DNA: TGTGCCTGGAGTAGGGGACAGCTTAACTATGGCTACACCTTC. Its protein is CAWSRGQLNYGYTF.

This clone has just a few counts. This sequence joins TRBV7-9 and TRBJ2-7; D is perhaps TRBD1 or TRBD2 (5 bases each). This CDR3 region has 13 residues. Per the germline V gene, CDR1 is SEHNR and CDR2 is FQNEAQ (reference sequence). Trimming pared 5 bases from V and 7 bases from J, leaving 15 bases between. CDR3 residues: CASSQGRRGEQYF. CDR3 sequence (DNA): TGTGCCAGCAGCCAGGGACGGCGCGGGGAGCAGTACTTC.

V gene TRBV13 combines with J gene TRBJ2-1, with 9 positions matching TRBD2. The CDR3 contains 16 residues. J was trimmed by 0 bases and V by 4 bases; bases with no gene match: 4. Per the germline V gene, CDR1 is PRHDT and CDR2 is FYEKMQ (reference sequence). The CDR3 is CASSSKAGGSYNEQFF. The CDR3 DNA is TGTGCCAGCAGCTCCAAAGCGGGAGGCTCCTACAATGAGCAGTTCTTC. The variable domain in full, completed from reference TRBV13 and TRBJ2-1, reads AAGVIQSPRHLIKEKRETATLKCYPIPRHDTVYWYQQGPGQDPQFLISFYEKMQSDKGSIPDRFSAQQFSDYHSELNMSSLELGDSALYFCASSSKAGGSYNEQFFGPGTRLTVL.

This clone was seen more than once but under ten times. The chain couples TRBV4-1 to TRBJ1-5; D unresolved. The germline V gene encodes CDR1 MGHRA and CDR2 YSYEKL. The CDR3 has 16 residues. V gave up 1 base and J gave up 0 bases, with 10 bases separating them. For the CDR3, the DNA is TGCGCCAGCAGCCAAGTCGTTCAGAGTAGCAATCAGCCCCAGCATTTT. Translation: CASSQVVQSSNQPQHF.